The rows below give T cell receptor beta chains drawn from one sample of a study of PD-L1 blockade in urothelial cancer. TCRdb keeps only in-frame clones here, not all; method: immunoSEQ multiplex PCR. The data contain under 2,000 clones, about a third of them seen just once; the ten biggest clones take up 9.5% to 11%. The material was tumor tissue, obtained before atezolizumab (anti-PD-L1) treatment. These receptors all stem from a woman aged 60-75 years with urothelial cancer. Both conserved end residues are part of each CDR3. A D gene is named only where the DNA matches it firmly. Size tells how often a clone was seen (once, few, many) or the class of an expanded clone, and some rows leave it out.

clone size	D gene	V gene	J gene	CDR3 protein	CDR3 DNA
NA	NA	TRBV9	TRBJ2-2	CASSVGGTGELFF	TGTGCCAGCAGCGTAGGAGGCACCGGGGAGCTGTTTTTT
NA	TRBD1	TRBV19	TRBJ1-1	CASSIPGTGGTEAFF	TGTGCCAGTAGTATCCCTGGGACAGGGGGCACTGAAGCTTTCTTT
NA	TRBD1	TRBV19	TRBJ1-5	CASRGQTTRNQPQHF	TGTGCCAGTCGGGGACAGACGACCCGCAATCAGCCCCAGCATTTT
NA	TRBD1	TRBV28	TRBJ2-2	CASSLTGDTGELFF	TGTGCCAGCAGTTTAACAGGGGACACCGGGGAGCTGTTTTTT
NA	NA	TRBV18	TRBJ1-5	CASSIWGSNQPQHF	TGTGCCAGCTCTATATGGGGGAGCAATCAGCCCCAGCATTTT
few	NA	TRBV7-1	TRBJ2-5	CASSPQVRETQYF	TGTGCCAGCAGCCCGCAGGTTAGGGAGACCCAGTACTTC
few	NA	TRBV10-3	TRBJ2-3	CAISESRDTQYF	TGTGCCATCAGTGAGTCGAGGGATACGCAGTATTTT
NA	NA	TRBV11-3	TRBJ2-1	CASSQGLGGGLNEQFF	TGTGCCAGCAGCCAGGGTCTGGGGGGCGGTTTAAATGAGCAGTTCTTC
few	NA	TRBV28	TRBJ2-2	CASSSPLGAYTGELFF	TGTGCCAGCAGTTCTCCCCTCGGGGCGTACACCGGGGAGCTGTTTTTT
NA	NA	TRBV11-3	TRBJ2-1	CASSLWRFGNEQFF	TGTGCCAGCAGCTTATGGCGTTTCGGCAATGAGCAGTTCTTC
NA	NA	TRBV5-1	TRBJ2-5	CASSLGGGEETQYF	TGCGCCAGCAGCTTGGGGGGGGGCGAGGAGACCCAGTACTTC
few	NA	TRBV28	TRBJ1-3	CASSSQFGVSGNTIYF	TGTGCCAGCAGTTCACAATTCGGGGTATCGGGAAACACCATATATTTT
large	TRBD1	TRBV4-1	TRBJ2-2	CASSHLRGQANTGELFF	TGCGCCAGCAGCCACCTCCGGGGACAGGCGAACACCGGGGAGCTGTTTTTT
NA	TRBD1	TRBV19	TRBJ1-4	CASSSRGSFEKLFF	TGTGCCAGTAGTTCCAGGGGGAGTTTTGAAAAACTGTTTTTT
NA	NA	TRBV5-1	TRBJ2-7	CASSLAFARGEQYF	TGCGCCAGCAGCTTGGCGTTCGCCCGGGGCGAGCAGTACTTC
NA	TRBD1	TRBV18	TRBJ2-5	CASSPGTGGLETQYF	TGTGCCAGCTCACCCGGGACAGGGGGCCTAGAGACCCAGTACTTC
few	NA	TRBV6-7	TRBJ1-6	CASSEYEGSPLHF	TGTGCCAGCAGTGAATATGAGGGTTCACCCCTCCACTTT
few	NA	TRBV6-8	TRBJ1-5	CASSYLGERDQPQHF	TGTGCCAGCAGTTACTTGGGGGAGAGGGATCAGCCCCAGCATTTT
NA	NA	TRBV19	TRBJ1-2	CASDAGTSNYGYTF	TGTGCCAGTGACGCCGGGACGTCTAACTATGGCTACACCTTC
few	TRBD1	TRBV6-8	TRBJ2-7	CAISVLTGGYEQYF	TGTGCCATCAGTGTATTGACAGGGGGCTACGAGCAGTACTTC
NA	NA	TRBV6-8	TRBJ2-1	CASRRSSSVDEQFF	TGTGCCAGCCGACGCTCTTCTAGCGTCGATGAGCAGTTCTTC
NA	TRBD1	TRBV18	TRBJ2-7	CASSRDRGNEQYF	TGTGCCAGCTCGCGGGACAGGGGAAACGAGCAGTACTTC
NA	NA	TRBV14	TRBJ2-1	CASTSSSYNEQFF	TGTGCCAGCACCTCCTCCTCCTACAATGAGCAGTTCTTC
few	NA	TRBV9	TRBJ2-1	CASSVPGNNEQFF	TGTGCCAGCAGCGTACCAGGGAACAATGAGCAGTTCTTC
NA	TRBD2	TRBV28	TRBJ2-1	CASSYPSGLAGPYNEQFF	TGTGCCAGCAGTTACCCTTCCGGGCTAGCGGGACCATACAATGAGCAGTTCTTC
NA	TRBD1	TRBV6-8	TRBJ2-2	CASSVIGGRELFF	TGTGCCAGCAGTGTTATAGGGGGCCGGGAGCTGTTTTTT
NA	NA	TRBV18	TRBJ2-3	CASSRTPFSDTQYF	TGTGCCAGCTCACGGACCCCCTTCTCAGATACGCAGTATTTT
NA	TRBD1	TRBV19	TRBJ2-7	CARVEGTGELLSGEQYF	TGTGCCAGAGTGGAAGGGACAGGGGAACTTCTTTCTGGCGAGCAGTACTTC